The TCR beta chain under discussion was sequenced for a study of shared clonotypes between healthy human individuals. This CDR3 is 16 amino acids long. The germline V gene encodes CDR1 LGHNT and CDR2 FRNRAP. Between the trimmed V and J ends, which lost 1 base and 1 base, there was a span of 11 bases. Sequencing was performed with immunoSEQ multiplex PCR; in TCRdb, only in-frame clones are kept and a portion is missing. The table shows more than 2,000,000 clones, with around 90% occurring only once. Donors were healthy HIV-negative adults without recently reported acute infections or vaccinations. CD4+ cells yielded CD45RA+ naive and CD45RA-negative memory subsets.

This receptor was identified in a man between 18 and 35 years old in good health. The chain employs TRBV12-5 and TRBJ1-3; TRBD1 might be the D (5 bases). Material: naive CD4+ T cells sorted from blood. Subset noted: CD45RA+ positively selected. The CDR3 protein is CASGLGDAGSGNTIYF. CDR3 DNA sequence: TGTGCTAGTGGTTTGGGGGACGCCGGATCTGGAAACACCATATATTTT.